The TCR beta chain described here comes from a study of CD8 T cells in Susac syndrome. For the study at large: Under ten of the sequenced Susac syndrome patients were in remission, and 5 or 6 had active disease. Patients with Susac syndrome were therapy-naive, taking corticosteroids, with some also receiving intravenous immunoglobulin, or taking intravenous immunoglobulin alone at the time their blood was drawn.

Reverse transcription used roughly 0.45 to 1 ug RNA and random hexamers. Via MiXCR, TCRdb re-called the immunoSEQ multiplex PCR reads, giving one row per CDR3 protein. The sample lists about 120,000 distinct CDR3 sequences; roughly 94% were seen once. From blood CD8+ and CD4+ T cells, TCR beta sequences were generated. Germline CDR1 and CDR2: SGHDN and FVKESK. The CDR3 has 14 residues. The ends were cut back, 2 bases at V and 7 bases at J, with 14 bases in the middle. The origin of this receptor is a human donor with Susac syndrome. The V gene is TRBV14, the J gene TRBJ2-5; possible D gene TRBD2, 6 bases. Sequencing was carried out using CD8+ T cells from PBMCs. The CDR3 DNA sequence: TGTGCCAGCAGCCAATCGACGGACTATGGGACCCAGTACTTC. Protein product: CASSQSTDYGTQYF.